The 19 T cell receptor beta chains given below trace back to one sample, sequenced in a study of PD-1 blockade in classical Hodgkin lymphoma. Regarding time point: cycle 4 day 1 (C4D1), after six to seven weeks of nivolumab. Each patient relapsed following autologous stem cell transplantation, and prior brentuximab vedotin exposure differed. CD4+ T cells were purified from thawed PBMCs by negative selection. TCRdb's table, derived via immunoSEQ multiplex PCR, lists solely in-frame clones and lacks some. This sample has more than 9,000 clones; approximately 74% occur once, and the top ten carry 2.5% to 4%. The source was CD4+ T cells from blood, collected before the fourth cycle of nivolumab. The receptors were sampled from a human donor with classical Hodgkin lymphoma.

The chain carries TRBV4-2 and TRBJ2-3, with TRBD2 matching 13 bases. Germline CDR1 and CDR2: LGHNA and YNFKEQ. V shed 4 bases, J shed 6 bases, and the junction held 10 bases outside the gene matches. This CDR3 has 17 amino acids. The CDR3 DNA follows: TGTGCCAGCAGCCGAGGACTAGCGGGAGATTTTGAGGATACGCAGTATTTT. It translates to CASSRGLAGDFEDTQYF.

The chain couples TRBV6-1 to TRBJ2-1; D is possibly TRBD1 or TRBD2 (5 bases each). The CDR3 spans 14 residues. CDR1 and CDR2 from the germline V gene are MNHNS and SASEGT. Trimming left V 5 bases short and J 4 bases short, with 12 bases between. The CDR3 DNA follows: TGTGCCAGCAGTCCCCGAGGGGCTTACAATGAGCAGTTCTTC. Translating gives CASSPRGAYNEQFF.

This clone came up a few times. This chain uses TRBV4-1 with TRBJ2-1, with 9 nucleotides matching TRBD1. The CDR3 sequence is 13 residues long. Trimming cost V 1 base and J 15 bases; bases outside gene matches: 7. Germline CDR1 is MGHRA and CDR2 is YSYEKL. The CDR3 DNA reads as TGCGCCAGCAGCCAAGGCACCGGGACAGGGCCGTTCTTC. Translating it yields CASSQGTGTGPFF.

The chain links TRBV19 to TRBJ2-7, with 7 bases matching TRBD2. From germline, CDR1 is LNHDA and CDR2 SQIVND (reference sequence). The CDR3 consists of 13 residues. V dropped 6 bases and J dropped 3; count of bases not matched to a gene: 5. Here the CDR3 DNA reads TGTGCCAGTAGAGCGGGGACGGACTACGAGCAGTACTTC. This gives the protein CASRAGTDYEQYF.

The rearrangement uses TRBV5-1 and TRBJ1-1; 8 bases are shared with TRBD1. Germline V gene sequence: CDR1 SGHRS, CDR2 YFSETQ. This CDR3 contains 15 residues. The junction had 2 bases not matched to a gene; V was cut back by 0 bases and J by 1 base. The CDR3 spells CASSLGTGWNTEAFF. CDR3 nucleotides: TGCGCCAGCAGCTTGGGGACAGGGTGGAACACTGAAGCTTTCTTT.

This clone turned up a few times. The gene calls are TRBV6-1 and TRBJ1-5; 7 bases are a match to TRBD1. Germline loops: CDR1 MNHNS, CDR2 SASEGT. V shed 5 bases and J 6 bases; nucleotides not matched to a gene: 10. The CDR3 runs 15 residues. CDR3 loop: CASSPRTGVGQPQHF. CDR3 DNA: TGTGCCAGCAGTCCCCGTACAGGGGTGGGTCAGCCCCAGCATTTT.

The chain combines TRBV2 with TRBJ2-7; D ambiguous. The CDR3 contains 10 residues. Germline assignment: CDR1 SNHLY and CDR2 FYNNEI. Trimming shortened V by 4 bases and J by 3 bases, and 1 base separated the two germline ends. CDR3 loop: CASSVYEQYF. CDR3 sequence (DNA): TGTGCCAGCAGTGTCTACGAGCAGTACTTC.

This chain uses TRBV25-1 with TRBJ2-5, with 7 positions matching TRBD2. The length of the CDR3 is 15 residues. The J segment lost 5 bases and the V segment lost 4 bases, leaving 10 bases of the junction unmatched. CDR1 and CDR2 from the germline V gene are MGHDK and SYGVNS. The CDR3 region is CASSVGSGIGETQYF. CDR3 nucleotide sequence: TGTGCCAGCAGTGTGGGAAGCGGGATTGGGGAGACCCAGTACTTC.

The rearrangement uses TRBV2 and TRBJ2-4, with 10 bases aligning to TRBD2. Trimming at V came to 2 bases and at J to 7 bases, leaving 11 bases not matched to a gene. Per germline, CDR1 SNHLY and CDR2 FYNNEI. The CDR3 totals 17 residues. CDR3 in amino acids: CASSERLAGDFVNIQYF. In DNA, the CDR3 is TGTGCCAGCAGTGAAAGGCTAGCGGGAGATTTTGTGAACATTCAGTACTTC.

The CDR3 coding sequence is TGTGCCAGCAGCGCCTACAGGGGGCGGGGTTCCTACGAGCAGTACTTC. Its protein is CASSAYRGRGSYEQYF. This rearrangement joins TRBV5-5 to TRBJ2-7; 9 bases line up with TRBD1. CDR1 SGHKS and CDR2 YYEKEE come from the germline V gene (reference sequence). Trimming removed 4 bases from V and 1 base from J; junction bases left unmatched: 9. There are 16 residues in the CDR3. Combining the CDR3 with reference TRBV5-5 and TRBJ2-7 gives the whole variable domain DAGVTQSPTHLIKTRGQQVTLRCSPISGHKSVSWYQQVLGQGPQFIFQYYEKEERGRGNFPDRFSARQFPNYSSELNVNALLLGDSALYLCASSAYRGRGSYEQYFGPGTRLTVT.

The chain employs TRBV5-1 and TRBJ2-2; D may be TRBD1 (6 bases). Per germline, CDR1 SGHRS and CDR2 YFSETQ. The V and J ends lost 0 bases and 1 base respectively, with 16 bases between them. This CDR3 has 18 amino acids. The DNA of the CDR3 is TGCGCCAGCAGCTTGGTACAGGGCGCTACATGGAACACCGGGGAGCTGTTTTTT. Translating it yields CASSLVQGATWNTGELFF.

In this sample, this clone turned up a few times. The rearrangement uses TRBV6-1 and TRBJ2-1, with 11 bases fitting TRBD2. Germline lookup yields CDR1 MNHNS and CDR2 SASEGT. The CDR3 covers 14 residues. With 5 bases clipped from V and 7 bases from J, the junction kept 4 bases outside the gene matches. CDR3 amino acids: CASSPSGRLNEQFF. In nucleotides, the CDR3 is TGTGCCAGCAGTCCTAGCGGGAGGTTGAATGAGCAGTTCTTC.

J is TRBJ2-6 and V is TRBV6-1, with 8 bases matching TRBD1. The V segment lost 0 bases and the J segment 14 bases; nucleotides outside the gene matches: 9. CDR3 length: 15 amino acids. The germline gives CDR1 MNHNS, CDR2 SASEGT. This CDR3 is CASSEAAGGPKLLTF. The CDR3 nucleotides are TGTGCCAGCAGTGAAGCGGCAGGGGGCCCAAAACTCCTGACTTTC.

The CDR3 here is CASSIPDRGYTF. In DNA form, the CDR3 reads TGTGCCAGCAGCATCCCGGACCGGGGCTACACCTTC. This chain connects TRBV7-9 to TRBJ1-2; D gene ambiguous. V was pared by 5 bases and J by 8 bases, with 12 bases between. The CDR3 runs to 12 residues. The germline CDR1 and CDR2 sequences are SEHNR and FQNEAQ (reference sequence).

The genes are TRBV5-1 and TRBJ2-2, with 8 bases fitting TRBD2. In germline, CDR1 is SGHRS, CDR2 YFSETQ. The CDR3 totals 17 residues. The V segment lost 0 bases and the J segment 5 bases; nucleotides outside the gene matches: 9. DNA of the CDR3: TGCGCCAGCAGCTTGGTATTAGCGGGATGGGATACCGGGGAGCTGTTTTTT. This sequence encodes CASSLVLAGWDTGELFF. Filled out from reference TRBV5-1 and TRBJ2-2, the complete variable domain reads KAGVTQTPRYLIKTRGQQVTLSCSPISGHRSVSWYQQTPGQGLQFLFEYFSETQRNKGNFPGRFSGRQFSNSRSEMNVSTLELGDSALYLCASSLVLAGWDTGELFFGEGSRLTVL.

The chain joins TRBV5-1 to TRBJ1-2, with TRBD1 identical over 10 bases. Germline V gene data show CDR1 as SGHRS and CDR2 as YFSETQ. The CDR3 length is 14 residues. Losses at the gene ends were 5 bases for V and 6 bases for J; bases not matched to a gene: 7. The CDR3 DNA follows: TGCGCCAGCAGGTCCGGGACAGGGGCCCATGGCTACACCTTC. This translates into CASRSGTGAHGYTF. The full variable domain, with the rest looked up from reference TRBV5-1 and TRBJ1-2, is KAGVTQTPRYLIKTRGQQVTLSCSPISGHRSVSWYQQTPGQGLQFLFEYFSETQRNKGNFPGRFSGRQFSNSRSEMNVSTLELGDSALYLCASRSGTGAHGYTFGSGTRLTVV.

The chain uses TRBV13 and TRBJ2-7; D is perhaps TRBD1 or TRBD2 (5 bases each). Germline V CDR1 and CDR2: PRHDT, FYEKMQ (reference sequence). CDR3 length: 21 residues. V lost 5 bases to trimming and J lost 2 bases, with 34 bases between them. The CDR3 nucleotides are TGTGCCAGCAGCGTACTCTCTTACGGGGCCGACCCTACCAACCTTCCCTACGAGCAGTACTTC. It is translated as CASSVLSYGADPTNLPYEQYF.

This clone is a singleton in its sample. The chain links TRBV27 to TRBJ2-7; D could derive from TRBD1 or TRBD2 (5 bases each). CDR3 length equals 15 residues. Germline V gene lookup returns CDR1 MNHEY and CDR2 SMNVEV (reference sequence). V lost 2 bases and J lost 1, with 12 bases in between. This CDR3 is CASSLGWDGSYEQYF. For the CDR3, the DNA is TGTGCCAGCAGTTTAGGTTGGGACGGGTCCTACGAGCAGTACTTC.

The V gene is TRBV5-1, the J gene TRBJ2-1; D ambiguous. The CDR3 runs to 12 residues. CDR1 is SGHRS and CDR2 is YFSETQ in the germline V gene. With 4 bases removed from V and 3 bases from J, the gap between germline ends came to 5 bases. DNA of the CDR3: TGCGCCAGCAGCGCAAACTACAATGAGCAGTTCTTC. Translating gives CASSANYNEQFF.